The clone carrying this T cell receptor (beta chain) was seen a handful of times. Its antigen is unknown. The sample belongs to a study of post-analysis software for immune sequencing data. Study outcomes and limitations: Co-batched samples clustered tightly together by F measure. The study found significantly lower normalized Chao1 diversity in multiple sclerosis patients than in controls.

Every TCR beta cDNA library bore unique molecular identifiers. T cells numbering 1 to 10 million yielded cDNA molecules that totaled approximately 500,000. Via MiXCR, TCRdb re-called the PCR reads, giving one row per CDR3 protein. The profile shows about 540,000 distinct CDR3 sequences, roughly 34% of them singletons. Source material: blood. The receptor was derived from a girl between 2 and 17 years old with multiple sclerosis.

CDR3: CASSQRLAGQETQYF. DNA of the CDR3: TGTGCCAGCAGCCAACGACTAGCGGGCCAAGAGACCCAGTACTTC. The chain has TRBV3-1 and TRBJ2-5; 10 positions agree with TRBD2. J gave up 1 base and V 2 bases, and 1 base lay outside the gene matches. The length of the CDR3 is 15 residues. Per germline, CDR1 LGHDT and CDR2 YNNKEL (reference sequence).